Listed here is a single T cell receptor beta chain. What it recognizes is unknown. Treatment: approximately 9-day PBMC culture with coronavirus spike peptide pools or control peptides (ViraFEST assay). This entry comes from a study of vaccination and CD4 T cells after COVID-19. Study-level information: Vaccination of participants consisted of two doses of either BNT162b2 or mRNA-1273 vaccine.

The study sequenced cultured CD4+ T cell DNA using the Oncomine TCR Beta short-read assay. MiXCR, applied by TCRdb to the PCR reads, yields one record per CDR3 protein. The sample includes some 21,000 distinct CDR3 sequences, 30% to 45% of them seen just once. The CDR3 sequence is 15 residues long. Germline V gene lookup returns CDR1 SGHTA and CDR2 FQGNSA. V lost 1 base and J 0 bases, leaving 10 bases between the germline ends. This receptor was identified in a human donor who had recovered from COVID-19. Sequencing was performed on CD4+ T cells from blood, cultured in vitro, taken before SARS-CoV-2 vaccination. This rearrangement joins TRBV7-2 to TRBJ2-7; D unresolved. As DNA, the CDR3 is TGTGCCAGCAGCTTAGAGTTGGGCTTCTCCTACGAGCAGTACTTC. It yields the protein CASSLELGFSYEQYF. Combining the CDR3 with reference TRBV7-2 and TRBJ2-7 gives the whole variable domain GAGVSQSPSNKVTEKGKDVELRCDPISGHTALYWYRQSLGQGLEFLIYFQGNSAPDKSGLPSDRFSAERTGGSVSTLTIQRTQQEDSAVYLCASSLELGFSYEQYFGPGTRLTVT.